This is a list of T cell receptor beta chains from one sample in a study of T cell responses to AZD1222 COVID-19 vaccine. TCRdb's table, derived via immunoSEQ multiplex PCR, lists solely in-frame clones and lacks some. The sample contains around 150,000 clones, roughly 90% of which appear only once. Sequencing was performed on peripheral blood, taken on day 0 of AZD1222 vaccination. These receptors were collected from an adult in good health. Each CDR3 is given with its conserved first and last residue. Each record gives: clone size, V gene, J gene, D gene, CDR3 protein, CDR3 DNA. The D gene is left open where the match is weak. Clone size, where shown, is once, few, many, or a class for clones that have expanded.

clone size: NA; V gene: TRBV27; J gene: TRBJ2-7; D gene: NA; CDR3 protein: CASSRGGPSYEQYF; CDR3 DNA: TGTGCCAGCAGTAGGGGTGGCCCTTCCTACGAGCAGTACTTC
clone size: NA; V gene: TRBV5-4; J gene: TRBJ2-3; D gene: NA; CDR3 protein: CASKGSGPLGTDTQYF; CDR3 DNA: TGTGCCAGCAAGGGATCTGGGCCCCTTGGCACAGATACGCAGTATTTT
clone size: NA; V gene: TRBV5-1; J gene: TRBJ2-5; D gene: NA; CDR3 protein: CASSPGSNQETQYF; CDR3 DNA: TGCGCCAGCAGCCCCGGGAGTAACCAAGAGACCCAGTACTTC
clone size: NA; V gene: TRBV10-3; J gene: TRBJ2-7; D gene: NA; CDR3 protein: CAIRGAEQYF; CDR3 DNA: TGTGCCATCAGGGGGGCCGAGCAGTACTTC
clone size: once; V gene: TRBV18; J gene: TRBJ1-1; D gene: TRBD1; CDR3 protein: CASSPQGADAFF; CDR3 DNA: TGTGCCAGCTCACCTCAGGGGGCGGATGCTTTCTTT
clone size: NA; V gene: TRBV10-2; J gene: TRBJ2-7; D gene: NA; CDR3 protein: CASSGRGPQYEQYF; CDR3 DNA: TGCGCCAGCAGTGGGCGGGGTCCCCAGTACGAGCAGTACTTC
clone size: NA; V gene: TRBV11-2; J gene: TRBJ1-2; D gene: TRBD1; CDR3 protein: CASSLGTGGSKSYGYTF; CDR3 DNA: TGTGCCAGCAGCTTAGGGACAGGGGGCTCTAAATCCTATGGCTACACCTTC
clone size: once; V gene: TRBV7-3; J gene: TRBJ1-6; D gene: NA; CDR3 protein: CAKIGIYNSPLHF; CDR3 DNA: TGTGCCAAGATTGGGATTTATAATTCACCCCTCCACTTT
clone size: NA; V gene: TRBV18; J gene: TRBJ1-1; D gene: NA; CDR3 protein: CASSGGTGGNTEAFF; CDR3 DNA: TGTGCCAGCTCCGGGGGAACAGGAGGGAACACTGAAGCTTTCTTT
clone size: NA; V gene: TRBV5-4; J gene: TRBJ1-3; D gene: TRBD1; CDR3 protein: CASSPLTGEGSSGNTIYF; CDR3 DNA: TGTGCCAGCAGCCCCCTCACAGGGGAAGGGTCGTCTGGAAACACCATATATTTT
clone size: NA; V gene: TRBV6-6; J gene: TRBJ1-6; D gene: TRBD1; CDR3 protein: CASSRGQPVGSPLHF; CDR3 DNA: TGTGCCAGCAGTAGGGGACAGCCCGTGGGTTCACCCCTCCACTTT
clone size: NA; V gene: TRBV7-2; J gene: TRBJ2-3; D gene: TRBD2; CDR3 protein: CASSPYERGGSDTQYF; CDR3 DNA: TGTGCCAGCAGCCCTTACGAGCGGGGGGGCTCAGATACGCAGTATTTT
clone size: NA; V gene: TRBV24-1; J gene: TRBJ1-5; D gene: NA; CDR3 protein: CATCSGASNQPQHF; CDR3 DNA: TGTGCCACCTGCTCGGGAGCAAGCAATCAGCCCCAGCATTTT
clone size: NA; V gene: TRBV28; J gene: TRBJ1-2; D gene: NA; CDR3 protein: CASSPHEGWYGYTF; CDR3 DNA: TGTGCCAGCAGTCCCCACGAAGGTTGGTATGGCTACACCTTC
clone size: NA; V gene: TRBV25-1; J gene: TRBJ2-4; D gene: NA; CDR3 protein: CASSGLTPAKNIQYF; CDR3 DNA: TGTGCCAGCAGTGGGCTTACCCCGGCCAAAAACATTCAGTACTTC
clone size: NA; V gene: TRBV3-1/TRBV3-2; J gene: TRBJ1-5; D gene: TRBD1; CDR3 protein: CASSDRDQPQHF; CDR3 DNA: TGTGCCAGCAGCGACAGGGATCAGCCCCAGCATTTT
clone size: NA; V gene: TRBV28; J gene: TRBJ2-7; D gene: TRBD2; CDR3 protein: CASSLLAGLTEEQYF; CDR3 DNA: TGTGCCAGCAGTTTACTAGCGGGACTGACTGAAGAGCAGTACTTC
clone size: NA; V gene: TRBV9; J gene: TRBJ1-3; D gene: NA; CDR3 protein: CASSVGGESSGNTIYF; CDR3 DNA: TGTGCCAGCAGCGTTGGGGGGGAGAGCTCTGGAAACACCATATATTTT
clone size: NA; V gene: TRBV7-3; J gene: TRBJ1-1; D gene: TRBD1; CDR3 protein: CASSLNGDRSFEAFF; CDR3 DNA: TGTGCCAGCAGCTTAAATGGGGACAGGTCTTTTGAAGCTTTCTTT
clone size: NA; V gene: TRBV27; J gene: TRBJ1-3; D gene: NA; CDR3 protein: CASSLNFGSGNTIYF; CDR3 DNA: TGTGCCAGCAGTTTGAATTTCGGCTCTGGAAACACCATATATTTT
clone size: NA; V gene: TRBV30; J gene: TRBJ1-2; D gene: TRBD1; CDR3 protein: CAWSFPGQDRYTF; CDR3 DNA: TGTGCCTGGAGTTTTCCGGGACAGGACCGCTACACCTTC
clone size: NA; V gene: TRBV7-9; J gene: TRBJ1-5; D gene: NA; CDR3 protein: CASSLGGHQPQHF; CDR3 DNA: TGTGCCAGCAGCTTAGGGGGCCATCAGCCCCAGCATTTT
clone size: NA; V gene: TRBV15; J gene: TRBJ1-3; D gene: NA; CDR3 protein: CATSRMQEGNDINTIYF; CDR3 DNA: TGTGCCACCAGCAGAATGCAAGAGGGTAATGATATAAACACCATATATTTT
clone size: few; V gene: TRBV24-1; J gene: TRBJ2-2; D gene: TRBD1; CDR3 protein: CATSDFRDRHTGELFF; CDR3 DNA: TGTGCCACCAGTGATTTCCGGGACAGACACACCGGGGAGCTGTTTTTT
clone size: NA; V gene: TRBV9; J gene: TRBJ2-2; D gene: TRBD2; CDR3 protein: CASSVGFSGIGGELFF; CDR3 DNA: TGTGCCAGCAGCGTAGGCTTTAGCGGGATTGGCGGGGAGCTGTTTTTT
clone size: once; V gene: TRBV24-1; J gene: TRBJ1-2; D gene: NA; CDR3 protein: CATSEGRDHGYTF; CDR3 DNA: TGTGCCACCAGTGAGGGTAGGGACCATGGCTACACCTTC
clone size: NA; V gene: TRBV21-1; J gene: TRBJ1-4; D gene: NA; CDR3 protein: CASSKAGQGNEKLFF; CDR3 DNA: TGTGCCAGCAGCAAAGCAGGCCAGGGAAATGAAAAACTGTTTTTT
clone size: NA; V gene: TRBV6-4; J gene: TRBJ2-1; D gene: NA; CDR3 protein: CASRPGRLSSYNEQFF; CDR3 DNA: TGTGCCAGCCGACCCGGCAGACTAAGCTCCTACAATGAGCAGTTCTTC
clone size: few; V gene: TRBV27; J gene: TRBJ1-4; D gene: NA; CDR3 protein: CASSRRSGGRTNEKLFF; CDR3 DNA: TGTGCCAGCAGTCGACGGAGCGGGGGGCGAACTAATGAAAAACTGTTTTTT
clone size: NA; V gene: TRBV5-8; J gene: TRBJ2-1; D gene: TRBD2; CDR3 protein: CASSFGLAGYNEQFF; CDR3 DNA: TGTGCCAGCAGCTTCGGGCTAGCGGGATACAATGAGCAGTTCTTC
clone size: NA; V gene: TRBV19; J gene: TRBJ1-1; D gene: NA; CDR3 protein: CASRGAAEAFF; CDR3 DNA: TGTGCCAGTAGGGGAGCGGCTGAAGCTTTCTTT
clone size: NA; V gene: TRBV3-1/TRBV3-2; J gene: TRBJ1-2; D gene: NA; CDR3 protein: CASSQASYGYTF; CDR3 DNA: TGTGCCAGCAGCCAAGCCAGTTATGGCTACACCTTC
clone size: once; V gene: TRBV19; J gene: TRBJ1-1; D gene: TRBD1; CDR3 protein: CASSGRQGGTEAFF; CDR3 DNA: TGTGCCAGTAGTGGGAGACAGGGGGGAACTGAAGCTTTCTTT
clone size: NA; V gene: TRBV19; J gene: TRBJ2-1; D gene: TRBD1; CDR3 protein: CASSRTGANPNEQFF; CDR3 DNA: TGTGCCAGTAGCAGAACAGGGGCCAACCCCAATGAGCAGTTCTTC
clone size: NA; V gene: TRBV7-2; J gene: TRBJ2-1; D gene: TRBD2; CDR3 protein: CASSSGLAIDEQFF; CDR3 DNA: TGTGCCAGCAGCTCGGGACTAGCGATCGATGAGCAGTTCTTC
clone size: NA; V gene: TRBV14; J gene: TRBJ1-2; D gene: TRBD1; CDR3 protein: CASSLRDRSYGYTF; CDR3 DNA: TGTGCCAGCAGCCTCCGGGACAGGAGCTATGGCTACACCTTC
clone size: NA; V gene: TRBV5-6; J gene: TRBJ1-5; D gene: TRBD1; CDR3 protein: CASSLATGGNQPQHF; CDR3 DNA: TGTGCCAGCAGCTTGGCCACAGGGGGTAATCAGCCCCAGCATTTT
clone size: NA; V gene: TRBV6-1; J gene: TRBJ2-7; D gene: NA; CDR3 protein: CASSEARQRRTYEQYF; CDR3 DNA: TGTGCCAGCAGTGAAGCTAGACAACGTAGGACCTACGAGCAGTACTTC
clone size: NA; V gene: TRBV4-2; J gene: TRBJ2-5; D gene: NA; CDR3 protein: CASSQVQGRETQYF; CDR3 DNA: TGTGCCAGCAGCCAAGTTCAGGGGCGGGAGACCCAGTACTTC
clone size: NA; V gene: TRBV6-5; J gene: TRBJ2-1; D gene: TRBD2; CDR3 protein: CASTRLAGVYNEQFF; CDR3 DNA: TGTGCCAGCACTAGACTAGCGGGAGTGTACAATGAGCAGTTCTTC
clone size: NA; V gene: TRBV10-3; J gene: TRBJ2-5; D gene: NA; CDR3 protein: CAIRRTDSPQETQYF; CDR3 DNA: TGTGCCATCAGACGGACCGATTCTCCCCAAGAGACCCAGTACTTC
clone size: NA; V gene: TRBV5-1; J gene: TRBJ1-1; D gene: NA; CDR3 protein: CASSLSGRGDTEAFF; CDR3 DNA: TGCGCCAGCAGCTTGAGTGGTCGGGGGGACACTGAAGCTTTCTTT